A selection of T cell receptor beta chains follows, all from one sample in a study of blood T cell repertoires in COVID-19. The method was immunoSEQ multiplex PCR; TCRdb's version includes in-frame clones alone and lacks a portion of them. The table includes approximately 210,000 clones, approximately 89% detected once. The sequenced sample was peripheral blood. The receptors come from a woman between 40 and 55 years old with acute or convalescent COVID-19. CDR3s include the opening cysteine and the closing phenylalanine or tryptophan. D genes are given only for firm matches. The size entry is marked missing in some rows and otherwise reads once, few, many or a size class.

cdr3_aa,cdr3_nt,d_call,clone_size,v_call,j_call
CASSLLQGIDYTF,TGCGCCAGCAGCTTGTTACAGGGGATCGACTACACCTTC,TRBD1,.,TRBV5-1,TRBJ1-2
CASRASNTEAFF,TGCGCCAGCAGGGCATCGAACACTGAAGCTTTCTTT,.,.,TRBV5-1,TRBJ1-1
CASSDRGSNYGYTF,TGTGCCAGCAGCGACAGGGGCTCTAACTATGGCTACACCTTC,TRBD1,.,TRBV5-6,TRBJ1-2
CAISESTSNSPLHF,TGTGCCATCAGTGAGTCGACAAGCAATTCACCCCTCCACTTT,.,.,TRBV10-3,TRBJ1-6
CASSLVRGGEGDTQYF,TGTGCCAGCAGCTTGGTGCGAGGGGGAGAAGGAGATACGCAGTATTTT,.,.,TRBV5-4,TRBJ2-3
CATSERTSGGSTDTQYF,TGTGCCACCAGTGAAAGGACTAGCGGGGGCAGCACAGATACGCAGTATTTT,TRBD2,.,TRBV24-1,TRBJ2-3
CASSEGQGARGYTF,TGTGCCAGCAGCGAAGGACAGGGGGCTCGGGGCTACACCTTC,TRBD1,.,TRBV3-1/TRBV3-2,TRBJ1-2
CASSTMGLSGNTIYF,TGTGCCAGCAGCACGATGGGCCTCTCTGGAAACACCATATATTTT,.,.,TRBV9,TRBJ1-3
CASSGLRVNTDTQYF,TGTGCCAGCAGCGGCCTCAGGGTAAACACAGATACGCAGTATTTT,.,.,TRBV6-5,TRBJ2-3
CASSGPSGGFTGELFF,TGTGCCAGCAGTGGCCCTAGCGGGGGGTTCACCGGGGAGCTGTTTTTT,TRBD2,.,TRBV2,TRBJ2-2
CASRLETFYGYTF,TGTGCCAGCCGTCTCGAGACATTCTATGGCTACACCTTC,.,few,TRBV6-5,TRBJ1-2
CASSPRQGAGGNTIYF,TGTGCCAGCAGCCCAAGACAGGGGGCTGGTGGAAACACCATATATTTT,TRBD1,once,TRBV7-2,TRBJ1-3
CAISGGLGGSDTQYF,TGTGCCATCAGTGGAGGGCTCGGCGGATCAGATACGCAGTATTTT,.,.,TRBV10-3,TRBJ2-3
CASTLSQGPHSNQPQHF,TGTGCCAGCACCCTATCACAGGGGCCGCATAGCAATCAGCCCCAGCATTTT,.,.,TRBV21-1,TRBJ1-5
CAISDPRLAGTGELFF,TGTGCCATCAGTGACCCCCGCCTCGCGGGGACCGGGGAGCTGTTTTTT,.,.,TRBV10-3,TRBJ2-2
CASSLGAKSIF,TGTGCCAGCAGTTTAGGGGCCAAGTCCATTTTT,.,.,TRBV12-3/TRBV12-4,TRBJ1-6
CAISEVSDTEAFF,TGTGCCATCAGTGAGGTGTCAGACACTGAAGCTTTCTTT,.,.,TRBV10-3,TRBJ1-1
CASSPSPATNEKLFF,TGTGCCAGCTCACCATCTCCAGCAACTAATGAAAAACTGTTTTTT,.,few,TRBV18,TRBJ1-4
CASSQDLPGHLNEKLFF,TGTGCCAGCAGCCAAGATCTTCCGGGACACCTGAATGAAAAACTGTTTTTT,.,many,TRBV4-2,TRBJ1-4
CASSGWTGGSYGYTF,TGTGCCAGCAGCGGATGGACAGGGGGCTCCTATGGCTACACCTTC,TRBD1,.,TRBV13,TRBJ1-2
CASNQPGLSTDTQYF,TGTGCCAGCAACCAGCCGGGACTGAGCACAGATACGCAGTATTTT,.,.,TRBV6-5,TRBJ2-3
CASSIGTGWTEAFF,TGTGCCAGTAGTATAGGGACAGGGTGGACTGAAGCTTTCTTT,TRBD1,.,TRBV19,TRBJ1-1
CAIRDPGGPMNTEAFF,TGTGCCATCAGAGATCCAGGGGGCCCCATGAACACTGAAGCTTTCTTT,TRBD1,.,TRBV10-3,TRBJ1-1
CAIGGGRTEAFF,TGTGCCATCGGCGGGGGGCGCACTGAAGCTTTCTTT,.,.,TRBV10-3,TRBJ1-1
CASTGTRHTGELFF,TGTGCCAGCACCGGGACAAGGCACACCGGGGAGCTGTTTTTT,.,few,TRBV2,TRBJ2-2
CASSVVPQRMNTGELFF,TGTGCCAGCAGCGTAGTTCCCCAGAGGATGAACACCGGGGAGCTGTTTTTT,.,.,TRBV9,TRBJ2-2
CASSAGQHLATNEKLFF,TGTGCCAGCAGCGCCGGACAACACCTCGCAACTAATGAAAAACTGTTTTTT,.,.,TRBV11-2,TRBJ1-4
CASSTFGSYSGALDYGYTF,TGTGCCAGCAGCACCTTCGGGTCCTACTCAGGGGCTCTTGACTATGGCTACACCTTC,.,.,TRBV7-9,TRBJ1-2
CASSGGTGFQPQHF,TGTGCCAGCAGTGGGGGGACAGGGTTTCAGCCCCAGCATTTT,TRBD1,.,TRBV6-6,TRBJ1-5
CASSPYSPTSEAFF,TGTGCCAGCTCACCTTACAGCCCGACGAGTGAAGCTTTCTTT,.,.,TRBV18,TRBJ1-1
CASSYQRADTQYF,TGCGCCAGCAGCTACCAGAGGGCGGATACGCAGTATTTT,.,.,TRBV10-1,TRBJ2-3
CASTWTEDSNYGYTF,TGTGCCAGCACTTGGACGGAGGACAGTAACTATGGCTACACCTTC,.,once,TRBV6-5,TRBJ1-2
CASGLEGQGKPYGYTF,TGTGCTAGTGGTTTGGAGGGACAGGGGAAACCCTATGGCTACACCTTC,TRBD1,.,TRBV12-5,TRBJ1-2
CASSGDRANQPQHF,TGTGCCAGCAGTGGAGACAGGGCCAATCAGCCCCAGCATTTT,TRBD1,.,TRBV2,TRBJ1-5
CASRRTLAEKLFF,TGTGCCAGCCGAAGAACCTTGGCAGAAAAACTGTTTTTT,.,.,TRBV28,TRBJ1-4